The clone carrying this T cell receptor beta chain was seen a few times. What it binds is not known. This CDR3 region has 15 residues. V lost 3 bases to trimming and J lost 4 bases, with 16 bases between them. Per germline, CDR1 SGHRS and CDR2 YFSETQ. These data are taken from a study of T cells after yellow fever vaccination. The overall study: Fractions low in cell number were prepared with SMART-Seq v4 Ultra Low Input.

Making TCR cDNA involved 5'RACE template switching, which added UMIs and a universal primer site. A single record per CDR3 protein comes from TCRdb applying MiXCR to the 5' RACE reads. The table includes approximately 550,000 distinct CDR3 sequences, roughly a fifth detected once. General study results and limits: A weaker secondary response peaked on day 5, the primary on day 15.

The specimen comprised PBMCs, sampled 15 days after the yellow fever booster vaccination. The chain uses TRBV5-1 and TRBJ1-1; D perhaps matches TRBD1 (5 bases). The receptor was derived from a man younger than 40 who received the YFV17D yellow fever vaccine. The DNA of the CDR3 is TGCGCCAGCAGCTCCCTGGGGGAAGGGAGCACTGAAGCTTTCTTT. It yields the protein CASSSLGEGSTEAFF.